The 13 T cell receptor beta chains presented below share a single source sample, sequenced in a study of T cell repertoires in cytomegalovirus infection (dated by TCRdb to between 2018 and 2021). The sequencer was an Illumina HiSeq 1500. Using fastp at Q25 and MiXCR, TCRdb reprocessed the public reads and kept productive beta chains. Rows matching on CDR3 protein sequence are summarized as one entry with the most common DNA and genes. The sample has 570,000 or so distinct CDR3 sequences on record, about 40% of them singletons. Jointly, the top ten make up around 48% of the sample. Read against the paper, the sample's treatment or condition label means: in vitro stimulation with specific CMV peptide epitopes to enrich CMV-specific T cells. Their recognized antigens are unknown. The sample here was cultured PBMCs, taken from culture after CMV antigen stimulation. The receptors originated from a human donor in good health (CMV status not recorded). Some clones in this sample may be carry-over from other donors' samples.

V is TRBV5-4 and J is TRBJ2-7; D remains unclear. This CDR3 has 14 amino acids. Trimming cost V 0 bases and J 2 bases, with 9 bases left between them. Germline values: CDR1 SGHNT, CDR2 YYREEE (reference sequence). CDR3 DNA sequence: TGTGCCAGCAGCTTGGGGCCCCTACCCTACGAGCAGTACTTC. It yields the protein CASSLGPLPYEQYF.

This clonotype was seen a few times. The chain combines TRBV20-1 with TRBJ2-2, with no clear D. Trimming shortened V by 5 bases and J by 0 bases, and 10 bases separated the two germline ends. This CDR3 is 14 amino acids long. Germline loops: CDR1 DFQATT, CDR2 SNEGSKA (reference sequence). This CDR3 is CSAGHPPNTGELFF. CDR3 bases: TGCAGTGCTGGGCACCCTCCGAACACCGGGGAGCTGTTTTTT.

This clonotype has ten or more counts. The rearrangement uses TRBV7-2 and TRBJ2-7, with 7 bases identical to TRBD2. The CDR3 sequence is 15 residues long. V trimming: 5 bases; J trimming: 6 bases; junction bases outside the gene matches: 13. Germline loops: CDR1 SGHTA, CDR2 FQGNSA. The CDR3 reads CASSPPPGRSIEQYF. The DNA for the CDR3 is TGTGCCAGCAGCCCCCCCCCCGGGAGGTCCATCGAGCAGTACTTC.

The V and J genes are TRBV5-4 and TRBJ1-2; D unresolved. Trimming removed 3 bases from V and 8 bases from J, with 14 bases in between. CDR1 SGHNT and CDR2 YYREEE come from the germline V gene (reference sequence). The CDR3 consists of 13 residues. CDR3 amino acids: CASSYTSLRGYTF. In DNA, the CDR3 is TGTGCCAGCAGCTACACCTCCTTGCGGGGCTACACCTTC.

This clonotype showed up just once. The rearrangement joins TRBV7-6 to TRBJ2-1, with unresolved D. Germline lookup yields CDR1 SGHVS and CDR2 FNYEAQ. The CDR3 contains 14 residues. Deletions cut 1 base from V and 8 bases from J, with 12 bases between. In DNA, the CDR3 is TGTGCCAGCAGCTTAGGCCTTTTGGGCTATGAGCAGTTCTTC. It is translated as CASSLGLLGYEQFF.

J is TRBJ2-7 and V is TRBV11-2, with TRBD2 as a possible D gene (5 bases). The germline gives CDR1 SGHAT, CDR2 FQNNGV. This CDR3 region has 16 residues. Trimming removed 6 bases from V and 0 bases from J, with 18 bases in between. The DNA for the CDR3 is TGTGCCAGCAGACTAGGGCCCAAGGCCCGCTCCTACGAGCAGTACTTC. Translated, it gives CASRLGPKARSYEQYF.

This chain links TRBV6-1 with TRBJ2-5, with 10 bases matching TRBD2. With V trimmed by 7 bases and J by 4 bases, 9 bases remained unmatched. Germline V gene lookup returns CDR1 MNHNS and CDR2 SASEGT. The CDR3 extends over 15 amino acids. The CDR3 coding sequence is TGTGCCAGCATTATACTAGCGGGATGGGTAGAGACCCAGTACTTC. Amino acids: CASIILAGWVETQYF.

The chain recombines TRBV28 with TRBJ2-7; D gene ambiguous. In germline, CDR1 is MDHEN, CDR2 SYDVKM. V was pared by 6 bases and J by 5 bases, with 11 bases between. This CDR3 spans 12 amino acids. The CDR3: CASSRLLHEQYF. CDR3 DNA: TGTGCCAGCAGCCGCCTCCTACACGAGCAGTACTTC. The variable domain in full, with the rest retrieved from reference TRBV28 and TRBJ2-7, is DVKVTQSSRYLVKRTGEKVFLECVQDMDHENMFWYRQDPGLGLRLIYFSYDVKMKEKGDIPEGYSVSREKKERFSLILESASTNQTSMYLCASSRLLHEQYFGPGTRLTVT.

The chain joins TRBV11-2 to TRBJ2-1; D might be TRBD2 (5 bases). The ends were cut back, 5 bases at V and 13 bases at J, with 21 bases in the middle. Per the germline V gene, CDR1 is SGHAT and CDR2 is FQNNGV. CDR3 length: 14 amino acids. The CDR3 DNA is TGTGCCAGCAGCCCTACCTTAGCGAAATCGGGTCAGTTCTTC. Translated: CASSPTLAKSGQFF.

The CDR3 DNA reads as TGCGCCAGCAGCACATCGGACAGGGGCGAGCAGTACTTC. Protein product: CASSTSDRGEQYF. J is TRBJ2-7 and V is TRBV4-1; 9 bases align to TRBD1. Per the germline V gene, CDR1 is MGHRA and CDR2 is YSYEKL. The junction had 5 bases not matched to a gene; V was cut back by 5 bases and J by 6 bases. This CDR3 has 13 amino acids.

This clonotype was counted between two and nine times. The V and J genes are TRBV7-9 and TRBJ1-2; D is perhaps TRBD1 (6 bases). V lost 3 bases and J lost 3, with 14 bases in between. Germline V gene lookup returns CDR1 SEHNR and CDR2 FQNEAQ (reference sequence). The CDR3 totals 15 residues. CDR3 amino acids: CASSLGASSHYGYTF. The CDR3 DNA reads as TGTGCCAGCAGCTTGGGGGCAAGCTCCCACTATGGCTACACCTTC.

The J gene is TRBJ2-3, the V gene TRBV5-4; 9 nucleotides line up with TRBD2. CDR3 length: 17 amino acids. Trimming took 1 base from V and 6 from J; bases not matched to a gene: 12. CDR1 and CDR2 from the germline V gene are SGHNT and YYREEE (reference sequence). CDR3 DNA sequence: TGTGCCAGCAGCTTGACCTGGGTAGCGGGAGTGGGTGATACGCAGTATTTT. The encoded protein is CASSLTWVAGVGDTQYF. Full variable domain (outside the CDR3, taken from reference TRBV5-4 and TRBJ2-3): ETGVTQSPTHLIKTRGQQVTLRCSSQSGHNTVSWYQQALGQGPQFIFQYYREEENGRGNFPPRFSGLQFPNYSSELNVNALELDDSALYLCASSLTWVAGVGDTQYFGPGTRLTVL.

This clonotype was counted a few times. The rearrangement joins TRBV7-2 to TRBJ2-3; D not resolved. This CDR3 is built from 11 residues. Germline CDR1 is SGHTA and CDR2 is FQGNSA. Trimming took off 7 bases at V and 4 bases at J, with 6 bases between the two ends. The CDR3 loop reads CASTPADTQYF. For the CDR3, the DNA is TGTGCCAGCACCCCAGCAGATACGCAGTATTTT.